Each of the 6 T cell receptor beta chains below was sequenced from the same sample in a study of blood T cells in healthy people across ages. It was with a sample-barcoded 5' primer and a J-beta primer mix that a second PCR of roughly 6 to 12 cycles was run. TCRdb analysed the 5' RACE reads with MiXCR anew, one entry per CDR3 protein. The table has approximately 1,000,000 distinct CDR3 sequences, 45% seen once. Sequencing was carried out using blood. All receptors come from a woman aged 55 to 70 in good health.

The chain recombines TRBV7-8 with TRBJ2-3; TRBD2 agrees at 9 bases. V lost 5 bases and J lost 4; bases outside the gene matches: 10. The CDR3 spans 16 residues. Germline lookup yields CDR1 SGHVS and CDR2 FQNEAQ. As DNA, the CDR3 is TGTGCCAGCAGCACCTTAGCGGGGGAGGTCGCAGATACGCAGTATTTT. It specifies CASSTLAGEVADTQYF. Variable domain in full (rest from reference TRBV7-8 and TRBJ2-3): GAGVSQSPRYKVAKRGQDVALRCDPISGHVSLFWYQQALGQGPEFLTYFQNEAQLDKSGLPSDRFFAERPEGSVSTLKIQRTQQEDSAVYLCASSTLAGEVADTQYFGPGTRLTVL.

This chain links TRBV10-3 with TRBJ2-1; 14 bases line up with TRBD2. V dropped 4 bases and J dropped 6; count of bases not matched to a gene: 8. This CDR3 has 17 residues. In germline, CDR1 is ENHRY, CDR2 SYGVKD. This CDR3 is CAISVRLAGGPINEQFF. CDR3 DNA: TGTGCCATCAGTGTACGACTAGCGGGAGGGCCGATCAATGAGCAGTTCTTC.

This rearrangement joins TRBV12-3 or TRBV12-4 to TRBJ1-4, with unresolved D. This CDR3 is 16 amino acids long. V was cut by 2 bases and J by 0 bases, with 10 bases left in between. The CDR3 loop reads CASSLTGKATNEKLFF. In nucleotides, the CDR3 is TGTGCCAGCAGTTTAACGGGTAAAGCAACTAATGAAAAACTGTTTTTT.

This clonotype has more than one count but fewer than ten. V usage is TRBV12-3 or TRBV12-4 and J usage is TRBJ2-5, with TRBD2 as a possible D gene (5 bases). The CDR3 is 15 residues long. V was trimmed by 5 bases and J by 5 bases, leaving 18 bases between them. Here the CDR3 reads CASSPRLGSVETQYF. The CDR3 DNA follows: TGTGCCAGCAGTCCAAGGCTGGGGAGCGTGGAGACCCAGTACTTC.

The chain has TRBV19 and TRBJ2-1, with 14 bases that match TRBD2. The CDR3 has 19 residues. Germline-derived CDR1 and CDR2 are LNHDA and SQIVND (reference sequence). Unmatched junction bases numbered 9, after V lost 4 bases and J lost 1 base. The DNA for the CDR3 is TGTGCCAGTAGTAGGGCGGGACTAGCGGGAGTACCGTCCTACAATGAGCAGTTCTTC. This translates into CASSRAGLAGVPSYNEQFF.

The rearrangement uses TRBV7-7 and TRBJ2-7, with TRBD1 as a possible D gene (5 bases). Trimming removed 3 bases from V and 5 bases from J, with 17 bases in between. From germline, CDR1 is SSHAT and CDR2 FNYEAQ (reference sequence). This CDR3 is 15 amino acids long. The chain's CDR3 is CASSLGVGQGDEQYF. The CDR3, as DNA: TGTGCCAGCAGCTTGGGTGTAGGGCAGGGTGACGAGCAGTACTTC.